The 13 T cell receptor beta chains below come from one sample, sequenced in a study of T-cell reconstitution after alpha-beta-depleted transplantation in children. TCRbeta library construction was performed incorporating unique molecular identifiers. TCRdb processed the PCR reads anew with MiXCR; each CDR3 protein has one entry. The data show 440,000 or so distinct CDR3 sequences, around two fifths seen once. The sample consisted of PBMCs, taken before TCRalphabeta/CD19-depleted stem cell transplant. These receptors came from a girl aged 2 to 10 with aplastic anemia, due to receive a stem cell transplant.

This clonotype came up many times. The rearrangement links TRBV20-1 to TRBJ1-5; TRBD1 might be the D (6 bases). Trimming cost V 3 bases and J 5 bases, with 11 bases left between them. CDR1 is DFQATT and CDR2 is SNEGSKA in the germline V gene (reference sequence). CDR3 size: 13 residues. The chain's CDR3 is CSASGQPYQPQHF. Written as DNA, the CDR3 is TGCAGTGCTAGTGGACAGCCTTATCAGCCCCAGCATTTT.

V usage is TRBV4-1 and J usage is TRBJ2-7; no definite D call. This CDR3 comprises 14 residues. The V end lost 0 bases, the J end lost 2 bases, and 8 bases lay between the germline ends. Germline V CDR1 and CDR2: MGHRA, YSYEKL. In nucleotides, the CDR3 is TGCGCCAGCAGCCAAGAGAGCTCAACCTACGAGCAGTACTTC. Translated: CASSQESSTYEQYF.

This clonotype was seen a few times. This rearrangement joins TRBV6-2 or TRBV6-3 to TRBJ2-7, with 12 bases aligning to TRBD2. The ends lost 7 bases at V and 7 bases at J; junction bases unmatched: 17. The CDR3 has 17 amino acids. In germline, CDR1 is MNHEY, CDR2 SVGEGT. The CDR3, as DNA: TGTGCCAGCACAGATCCTCTAGCGGGAGGGCTGTTCGGAGAGCAGTACTTC. Translating gives CASTDPLAGGLFGEQYF.

The chain couples TRBV12-3 or TRBV12-4 to TRBJ2-7; D uncertain. Trimming removed 7 bases from V and 0 bases from J, with 7 bases in between. This CDR3 is 12 amino acids long. In DNA, the CDR3 is TGTGCCAGCACTAACAACTCCTACGAGCAGTACTTC. Translating gives CASTNNSYEQYF.

This clonotype was recorded at least ten times. The genes are TRBV5-1 and TRBJ2-5; no clear D gene. The germline gives CDR1 SGHRS, CDR2 YFSETQ. There are 12 residues in the CDR3. V lost 4 bases and J 4 bases, leaving 8 bases between the germline ends. The CDR3 bases are TGCGCCAGCAGCACGCCGCGAGAGACCCAGTACTTC. It is translated as CASSTPRETQYF.

This clonotype appeared a few times. The J gene is TRBJ2-7, the V gene TRBV5-5, with D perhaps matching TRBD2 (6 bases). Trimming cost V 4 bases and J 2 bases, with 13 bases left between them. Germline values: CDR1 SGHKS, CDR2 YYEKEE (reference sequence). The CDR3 runs to 14 residues. The CDR3 region is CASSPSTGAYEQYF. The DNA for the CDR3 is TGTGCCAGCAGCCCCTCGACGGGAGCCTACGAGCAGTACTTC.

This clonotype was counted many times. The chain links TRBV12-3 or TRBV12-4 to TRBJ1-1; D gene ambiguous. Trimming stripped 7 bases from V and 5 bases from J, with 14 bases between. The CDR3 contains 13 residues. CDR3 region: CASTLGRRTEAFF. For the CDR3, the DNA is TGTGCCAGCACCCTAGGGCGGCGAACTGAAGCTTTCTTT.

V is TRBV7-8 and J is TRBJ1-5; 9 bases fit TRBD1. CDR1 is SGHVS and CDR2 is FQNEAQ in the germline V gene. This CDR3 has 15 residues. J gave up 5 bases and V 3 bases, and 5 bases lay outside the gene matches. The CDR3 DNA follows: TGTGCCAGCAGCTTCGGGGACAGGGACGATCAGCCCCAGCATTTT. Translation gives CASSFGDRDDQPQHF.

The chain combines TRBV18 with TRBJ2-3; TRBD1 or TRBD2 may be the D gene (6 bases each). The V and J ends lost 6 bases and 2 bases respectively, with 12 bases between them. CDR3 size: 14 residues. Germline assignment: CDR1 KGHSH and CDR2 LQKENI. DNA of the CDR3: TGTGCCAGCTCGGCGGGACACCACACAGATACGCAGTATTTT. Protein: CASSAGHHTDTQYF.

The table lists this clonotype with a few counts. This chain uses TRBV28 with TRBJ1-4; TRBD1 is a possible D gene (5 bases). Germline lookup yields CDR1 MDHEN and CDR2 SYDVKM. The germline V and J ends were trimmed by 2 bases and 5 bases, with 15 bases remaining between them. CDR3 length: 16 residues. The CDR3 DNA reads TGTGCCAGCAGTTTACGCTCGGTACCAGGGAATGAAAAACTGTTTTTT. The encoded protein is CASSLRSVPGNEKLFF.

Concerning this clonotype: It may be a read error: a sequence one base away is much more abundant. The chain couples TRBV4-1 to TRBJ2-7; 13 bases agree with TRBD2. This CDR3 is built from 18 residues. Looked up from germline, CDR1 is MGHRA and CDR2 is YSYEKL. V shed 5 bases and J 0 bases; nucleotides not matched to a gene: 10. Written as DNA, the CDR3 is TGCGCCAGCAGCGAAGGGACTAGCGGGAAACAGGACTCCTACGAGCAGTACTTC. Translated, it gives CASSEGTSGKQDSYEQYF.

This clonotype was seen a few times. The V and J genes are TRBV13 and TRBJ2-5; 7 bases map to TRBD1. The CDR3 totals 14 residues. With V trimmed by 5 bases and J by 5 bases, 8 bases remained unmatched. The V gene's germline CDR1 is PRHDT and CDR2 FYEKMQ (reference sequence). CDR3 coding DNA: TGTGCCAGCAGCACGTCTCAGGGGGACGAGACCCAGTACTTC. It translates to CASSTSQGDETQYF.

This clonotype was picked up many times. The rearrangement joins TRBV2 to TRBJ2-1; D is perhaps TRBD2 (5 bases). The germline gives CDR1 SNHLY, CDR2 FYNNEI. Trimming took off 4 bases at V and 15 bases at J, with 13 bases between the two ends. The CDR3 has 11 residues. The CDR3 coding sequence is TGTGCCAGCAGTGTGGGAGCGCATCGGTTCTTC. This sequence encodes CASSVGAHRFF. The full variable domain, in which reference TRBV2 and TRBJ2-1 provide the parts outside the CDR3, is EPEVTQTPSHQVTQMGQEVILRCVPISNHLYFYWYRQILGQKVEFLVSFYNNEISEKSEIFDDQFSVERPDGSNFTLKIRSTKLEDSAMYFCASSVGAHRFFGPGTRLTVL.